This T cell receptor beta chain came from a study of technical replicates of blood from a few donors. The V and J ends lost 7 bases and 7 bases respectively, with 20 bases between them. CDR1 is MNHNS, CDR2 SASEGT, per germline. The CDR3 spans 14 residues. This table comes from immunoSEQ multiplex PCR, and its TCRdb copy is limited to in-frame clones, with some not included. The table shows around 80,000 clones, with more than 85% occurring only once. What was sequenced was T cells isolated from PBMCs. The chain employs TRBV6-1 and TRBJ2-7; D possibly corresponds to TRBD1 (6 bases). The TCR sequence derives from a human donor in good health. CDR3 in amino acids: CASNIVRGHGEQYF. The CDR3 DNA sequence: TGTGCCAGCAATATCGTCAGGGGCCATGGGGAGCAGTACTTC.